These T cell receptor beta chains were read from a single sample in a study of T cell changes during pregnancy in multiple sclerosis. Measured with immunoSEQ multiplex PCR; TCRdb has only the in-frame clones, and not every one. The sample holds approximately 40,000 clones, approximately 88% seen once. Sample: peripheral blood, taken in the first trimester of pregnancy. These receptors all come from a female donor in good health, enrolled as a control in a pregnancy study. Both conserved end residues are part of each CDR3. Each record gives: J gene, clone size, D gene, V gene, CDR3 protein, CDR3 DNA. D genes are given only for firm matches. Rows may omit the clone size; those that give it use once, few, many or a size class.

j_gene: TRBJ2-4; abundance: .; d_gene: TRBD1; v_gene: TRBV6-1; CDR3aa: CASSGRTGIDIQYF; CDR3nt: TGTGCCAGCAGTGGGCGGACAGGGATCGACATTCAGTACTTC
j_gene: TRBJ2-7; abundance: .; d_gene: TRBD1; v_gene: TRBV27; CDR3aa: CASRTTPPDRVPSYEQYF; CDR3nt: TGTGCCAGCAGGACCACGCCCCCCGACAGGGTCCCTTCCTACGAGCAGTACTTC
j_gene: TRBJ2-7; abundance: .; d_gene: TRBD1; v_gene: TRBV30; CDR3aa: CAWTNRGITYEQYF; CDR3nt: TGTGCCTGGACAAACAGGGGGATCACCTACGAGCAGTACTTC
j_gene: TRBJ1-2; abundance: .; d_gene: TRBD1; v_gene: TRBV6-1; CDR3aa: CASSGGRTNYGYTF; CDR3nt: TGTGCCAGCTCAGGGGGTCGGACTAACTATGGCTACACCTTC
j_gene: TRBJ2-3; abundance: .; d_gene: .; v_gene: TRBV27; CDR3aa: CASSLGGSTDTQYF; CDR3nt: TGTGCCAGCAGTTTGGGGGGTAGCACAGATACGCAGTATTTT
j_gene: TRBJ1-1; abundance: .; d_gene: .; v_gene: TRBV9; CDR3aa: CASRATVSTEAFF; CDR3nt: TGTGCCAGCAGGGCGACAGTATCGACTGAAGCTTTCTTT
j_gene: TRBJ1-2; abundance: .; d_gene: .; v_gene: TRBV7-2; CDR3aa: CASSLGPGEGYGYTF; CDR3nt: TGTGCCAGCAGCTTAGGGCCAGGGGAAGGCTATGGCTACACCTTC
j_gene: TRBJ2-7; abundance: once; d_gene: .; v_gene: TRBV5-1; CDR3aa: CASSPLIEDEQYF; CDR3nt: TGCGCCAGCAGCCCGCTGATAGAGGACGAGCAGTACTTC
j_gene: TRBJ2-1; abundance: .; d_gene: .; v_gene: TRBV7-3; CDR3aa: CASSLIGRSDYNEQFF; CDR3nt: TGTGCCAGCAGCTTGATTGGGCGTTCTGACTACAATGAGCAGTTCTTC
j_gene: TRBJ2-7; abundance: .; d_gene: .; v_gene: TRBV29-1; CDR3aa: CSVGGTYEQYF; CDR3nt: TGCAGCGTTGGGGGCACCTACGAGCAGTACTTC
j_gene: TRBJ2-7; abundance: .; d_gene: .; v_gene: TRBV7-2; CDR3aa: CASSPQVHLGYEQYF; CDR3nt: TGTGCCAGCAGCCCGCAGGTACATCTTGGCTACGAGCAGTACTTC
j_gene: TRBJ1-2; abundance: .; d_gene: .; v_gene: TRBV30; CDR3aa: CAAESTQGSSAGYTF; CDR3nt: TGTGCCGCCGAATCCACACAGGGATCGTCTGCCGGCTACACCTTC
j_gene: TRBJ1-6; abundance: .; d_gene: TRBD1; v_gene: TRBV29-1; CDR3aa: CGVEAGQGTPLHF; CDR3nt: TGCGGCGTTGAAGCGGGACAGGGAACACCCCTCCACTTT
j_gene: TRBJ2-7; abundance: .; d_gene: .; v_gene: TRBV4-2; CDR3aa: CASSQPGNEQYF; CDR3nt: TGTGCCAGCAGCCAACCGGGGAACGAGCAGTACTTC
j_gene: TRBJ1-3; abundance: .; d_gene: TRBD1; v_gene: TRBV7-2; CDR3aa: CASRRHSGTGFRSGNTIYF; CDR3nt: TGTGCCAGCAGACGTCATTCGGGGACAGGGTTTCGCTCTGGAAACACCATATATTTT
j_gene: TRBJ1-5; abundance: .; d_gene: .; v_gene: TRBV2; CDR3aa: CASSDAGGGNQPQHF; CDR3nt: TGTGCCAGCAGTGACGCTGGGGGCGGCAATCAGCCCCAGCATTTT
j_gene: TRBJ2-7; abundance: .; d_gene: .; v_gene: TRBV11-2; CDR3aa: CASSSVYEQYF; CDR3nt: TGTGCCAGCAGCTCCGTCTACGAGCAGTACTTC
j_gene: TRBJ1-5; abundance: .; d_gene: TRBD1; v_gene: TRBV19; CDR3aa: CASSPTGGVGNQPQHF; CDR3nt: TGTGCCAGTAGCCCTACAGGGGGAGTAGGAAATCAGCCCCAGCATTTT
j_gene: TRBJ1-4; abundance: .; d_gene: TRBD1; v_gene: TRBV4-1; CDR3aa: CASSQGRGRGNEKLFF; CDR3nt: TGCGCCAGCAGCCAAGGGAGGGGGCGAGGTAATGAAAAACTGTTTTTT
j_gene: TRBJ2-3; abundance: .; d_gene: .; v_gene: TRBV5-1; CDR3aa: CASSFSGISTDTQYF; CDR3nt: TGCGCCAGCAGCTTTTCAGGGATAAGCACAGATACGCAGTATTTT
j_gene: TRBJ2-3; abundance: .; d_gene: TRBD2; v_gene: TRBV6-5; CDR3aa: CASTKLASTDTQYF; CDR3nt: TGTGCCAGCACGAAACTAGCGAGCACAGATACGCAGTATTTT
j_gene: TRBJ2-1; abundance: .; d_gene: TRBD2; v_gene: TRBV12-5; CDR3aa: CASGLVSKRDEQFF; CDR3nt: TGTGCTAGTGGTTTGGTATCCAAGCGGGACGAGCAGTTCTTC
j_gene: TRBJ1-6; abundance: few; d_gene: .; v_gene: TRBV6-4; CDR3aa: CASSVRAAGDSPLHF; CDR3nt: TGTGCCAGCAGTGTCAGGGCTGCAGGAGATTCACCCCTCCACTTT
j_gene: TRBJ2-6; abundance: .; d_gene: .; v_gene: TRBV10-3; CDR3aa: CAHTRGAEGANVLTF; CDR3nt: TGTGCCCACACACGGGGGGCGGAGGGGGCCAACGTCCTGACTTTC
j_gene: TRBJ2-1; abundance: .; d_gene: TRBD1; v_gene: TRBV18; CDR3aa: CASSFGTGQTYNEQFF; CDR3nt: TGTGCCAGCTCATTTGGGACAGGGCAGACCTACAATGAGCAGTTCTTC
j_gene: TRBJ2-2; abundance: many; d_gene: .; v_gene: TRBV6-4; CDR3aa: CASSDGTNTGELFF; CDR3nt: TGTGCCAGCAGTGACGGGACTAACACCGGGGAGCTGTTTTTT
j_gene: TRBJ1-5; abundance: .; d_gene: TRBD1; v_gene: TRBV4-2; CDR3aa: CASSLFLGTGSNQPQHF; CDR3nt: TGTGCCAGCAGCCTTTTTTTGGGGACAGGAAGCAATCAGCCCCAGCATTTT